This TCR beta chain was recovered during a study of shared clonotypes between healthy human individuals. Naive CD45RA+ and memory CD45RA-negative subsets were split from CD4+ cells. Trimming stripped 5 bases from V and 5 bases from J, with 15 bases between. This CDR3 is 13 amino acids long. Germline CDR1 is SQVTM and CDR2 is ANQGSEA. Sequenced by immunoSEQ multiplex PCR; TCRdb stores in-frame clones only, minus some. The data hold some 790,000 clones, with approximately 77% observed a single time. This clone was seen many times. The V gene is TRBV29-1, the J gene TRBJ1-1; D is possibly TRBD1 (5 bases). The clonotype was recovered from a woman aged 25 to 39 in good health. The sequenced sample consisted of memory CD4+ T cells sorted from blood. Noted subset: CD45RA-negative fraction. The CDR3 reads CSVFRAGRTEAFF. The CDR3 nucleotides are TGCAGCGTTTTCAGGGCAGGGAGGACTGAAGCTTTCTTT.